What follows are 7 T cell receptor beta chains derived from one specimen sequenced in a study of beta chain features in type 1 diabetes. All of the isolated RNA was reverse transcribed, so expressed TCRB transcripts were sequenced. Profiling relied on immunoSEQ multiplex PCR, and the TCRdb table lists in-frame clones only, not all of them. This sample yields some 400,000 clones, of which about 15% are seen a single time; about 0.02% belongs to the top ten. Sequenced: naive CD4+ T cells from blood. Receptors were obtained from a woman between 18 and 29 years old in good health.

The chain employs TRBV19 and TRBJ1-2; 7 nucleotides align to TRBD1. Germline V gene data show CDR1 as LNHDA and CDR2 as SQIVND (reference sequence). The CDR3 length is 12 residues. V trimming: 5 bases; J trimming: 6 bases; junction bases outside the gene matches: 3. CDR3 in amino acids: CASSWTGHGYTF. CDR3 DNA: TGTGCCAGTAGTTGGACAGGCCATGGCTACACCTTC.

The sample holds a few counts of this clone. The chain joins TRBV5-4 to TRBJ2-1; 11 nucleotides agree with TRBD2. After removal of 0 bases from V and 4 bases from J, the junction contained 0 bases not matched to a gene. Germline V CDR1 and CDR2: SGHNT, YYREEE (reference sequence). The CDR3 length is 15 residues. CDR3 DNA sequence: TGTGCCAGCAGCTTGGTAGCGGGAGGGTACAATGAGCAGTTCTTC. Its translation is CASSLVAGGYNEQFF.

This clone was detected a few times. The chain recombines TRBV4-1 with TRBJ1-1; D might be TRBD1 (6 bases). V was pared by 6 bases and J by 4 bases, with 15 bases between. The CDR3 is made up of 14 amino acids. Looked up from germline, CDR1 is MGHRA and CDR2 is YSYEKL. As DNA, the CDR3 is TGCGCCAGCAGTCTGGGACATAGGGGCACTGAAGCTTTCTTT. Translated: CASSLGHRGTEAFF.

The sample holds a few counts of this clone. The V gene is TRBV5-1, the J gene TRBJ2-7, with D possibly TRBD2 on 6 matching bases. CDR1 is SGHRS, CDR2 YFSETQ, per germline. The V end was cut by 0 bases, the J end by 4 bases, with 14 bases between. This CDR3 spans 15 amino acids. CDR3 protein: CASSLAPGSTYEQYF. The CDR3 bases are TGCGCCAGCAGCTTGGCCCCCGGGAGCACGTACGAGCAGTACTTC.

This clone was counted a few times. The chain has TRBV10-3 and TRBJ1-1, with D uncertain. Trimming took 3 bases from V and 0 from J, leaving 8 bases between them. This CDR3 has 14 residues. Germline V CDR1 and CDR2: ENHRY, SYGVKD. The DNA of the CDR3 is TGTGCCATCAGTGATCGCCAGATGAACACTGAAGCTTTCTTT. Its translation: CAISDRQMNTEAFF.

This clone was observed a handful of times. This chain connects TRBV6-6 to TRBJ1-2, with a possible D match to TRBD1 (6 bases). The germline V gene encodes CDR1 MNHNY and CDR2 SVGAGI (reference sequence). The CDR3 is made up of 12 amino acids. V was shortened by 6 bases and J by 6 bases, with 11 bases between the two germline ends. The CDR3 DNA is TGTGCCAGCAGGCTCACAGGGAATGGCTACACCTTC. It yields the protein CASRLTGNGYTF.

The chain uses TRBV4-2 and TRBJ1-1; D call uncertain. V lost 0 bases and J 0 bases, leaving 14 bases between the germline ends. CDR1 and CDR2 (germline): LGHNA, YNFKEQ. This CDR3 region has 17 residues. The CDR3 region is CASSQDPQVLMNTEAFF. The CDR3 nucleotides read TGTGCCAGCAGCCAAGATCCGCAGGTTTTGATGAACACTGAAGCTTTCTTT.